This is a list of T cell receptor beta chains from one sample in a study of molecular identifiers for immune sequencing clone quantification. One entry per CDR3 protein results from TCRdb running MiXCR on the PCR reads. Counted here are 100,000 or so distinct CDR3 sequences, roughly a third occurring once; the ten biggest clones make up 4% to 4.5%. Material: naive CD8+ T cells from blood, with Jurkat cell RNA spiked in. Receptors were obtained from a human donor in good health. Some libraries in this study had Jurkat cell RNA spiked in. Each CDR3 is given with its conserved first and last residue. D genes are given only for firm matches. Clone sizes are given selectively: once, few, many, or a class where the clone is expanded.

CDR3 DNA: TGTGCCAGCAGCTGGTTAGATTCACCCCTCCACTTT; CDR3 protein: CASSWLDSPLHF; D gene: -; V gene: TRBV7-9; clone size: -; J gene: TRBJ1-6
CDR3 DNA: TGTGCCAGCAGTCCCTACCGGGGCCCGAGACAGCCCCAGCATTTT; CDR3 protein: CASSPYRGPRQPQHF; D gene: -; V gene: TRBV27; clone size: -; J gene: TRBJ1-5
CDR3 DNA: TGTGCCAGCAGCTACGCCCCTAGCGGGAGGGCGTCCTACAATGAGCAGTTCTTC; CDR3 protein: CASSYAPSGRASYNEQFF; D gene: TRBD2; V gene: TRBV7-2; clone size: many; J gene: TRBJ2-1
CDR3 DNA: TGTGCCAGCAGCTCTTTAGCGGGTTTGATAGATACGCAGTATTTT; CDR3 protein: CASSSLAGLIDTQYF; D gene: TRBD2; V gene: TRBV7-6; clone size: many; J gene: TRBJ2-3
CDR3 DNA: TGCAGCGTCCTGACAGGCGAATACACAGATACGCAGTATTTT; CDR3 protein: CSVLTGEYTDTQYF; D gene: -; V gene: TRBV29-1; clone size: -; J gene: TRBJ2-3
CDR3 DNA: TGTGCCAGCATCCCCGGGAGCTCCTACGAGCAGTACTTC; CDR3 protein: CASIPGSSYEQYF; D gene: -; V gene: TRBV7-9; clone size: -; J gene: TRBJ2-7
CDR3 DNA: TGTGCCAGCAGACCCGACAGGGAAGGTTTCGGGGAGCTGTTTTTT; CDR3 protein: CASRPDREGFGELFF; D gene: TRBD1; V gene: TRBV5-6; clone size: few; J gene: TRBJ2-2
CDR3 DNA: TGTGCCAGCAGCCAAGATGGGACTGAAGCTTTCTTT; CDR3 protein: CASSQDGTEAFF; D gene: -; V gene: TRBV5-6; clone size: many; J gene: TRBJ1-1
CDR3 DNA: TGTGCCAGCAGCTTACCGACCGCCGGAAACACCATATATTTT; CDR3 protein: CASSLPTAGNTIYF; D gene: -; V gene: TRBV7-9; clone size: -; J gene: TRBJ1-3
CDR3 DNA: TGTGCCAGCAGCTTTTACAGGGAAGAGACCCAGTACTTC; CDR3 protein: CASSFYREETQYF; D gene: -; V gene: TRBV5-3; clone size: few; J gene: TRBJ2-5
CDR3 DNA: TGTGCCAGTAGTATTAGTCAGGGCTACACTGAAGCTTTCTTT; CDR3 protein: CASSISQGYTEAFF; D gene: -; V gene: TRBV19; clone size: -; J gene: TRBJ1-1
CDR3 DNA: TGTGCCAGCAGCTCTAATTGGGCCGGGGAGCTGTTTTTT; CDR3 protein: CASSSNWAGELFF; D gene: -; V gene: TRBV7-9; clone size: many; J gene: TRBJ2-2
CDR3 DNA: TGTGCCAGCAGCTTAGGTGCCGGGACAGGTATTAATGGCTACACCTTC; CDR3 protein: CASSLGAGTGINGYTF; D gene: TRBD1; V gene: TRBV13; clone size: many; J gene: TRBJ1-2
CDR3 DNA: TGTGCCAGCAGCTCCCACACCGGGGAGCTGTTTTTT; CDR3 protein: CASSSHTGELFF; D gene: -; V gene: TRBV9; clone size: few; J gene: TRBJ2-2
CDR3 DNA: TGTGCCAGCGGGCGTGGTGGGCTGCGAGACGAGCAGTACTTC; CDR3 protein: CASGRGGLRDEQYF; D gene: -; V gene: TRBV6-2/TRBV6-3; clone size: -; J gene: TRBJ2-7
CDR3 DNA: TGTGCCAGCGCTCGGGCCTCGATTAATCAGCCCCAGCATTTT; CDR3 protein: CASARASINQPQHF; D gene: -; V gene: TRBV7-8; clone size: few; J gene: TRBJ1-5
CDR3 DNA: TGTGCCAGTAGTATGGGACAGTCCTCATACTACGAGCAGTACTTC; CDR3 protein: CASSMGQSSYYEQYF; D gene: TRBD1; V gene: TRBV19; clone size: many; J gene: TRBJ2-7
CDR3 DNA: TGTGCCAGCAGTCCCCTCCCTCGGTCGGGAGAGGGATACGAGCAGTACTTC; CDR3 protein: CASSPLPRSGEGYEQYF; D gene: -; V gene: TRBV28; clone size: many; J gene: TRBJ2-7
CDR3 DNA: TGTGCCAGCGCAGGAGGCTTCCAAGAGACCCAGTACTTC; CDR3 protein: CASAGGFQETQYF; D gene: -; V gene: TRBV21-1; clone size: many; J gene: TRBJ2-5
CDR3 DNA: TGTGCCACCAGCAGGGGCGAATCTGGAATCACCATATATTTT; CDR3 protein: CATSRGESGITIYF; D gene: -; V gene: TRBV15; clone size: -; J gene: TRBJ1-3
CDR3 DNA: TGTGCCAGCAGTTTGCCGGCCAGACTTGGAAACACCATATATTTT; CDR3 protein: CASSLPARLGNTIYF; D gene: -; V gene: TRBV28; clone size: -; J gene: TRBJ1-3
CDR3 DNA: TGCGCCAGCAGTCCCGGGACAGGGGATTCCGGGGAGCTGTTTTTT; CDR3 protein: CASSPGTGDSGELFF; D gene: TRBD1; V gene: TRBV4-3; clone size: -; J gene: TRBJ2-2
CDR3 DNA: TGTGCCAGCAGTCTAGGACAGGGGGAGGCTGAAGCTTTCTTT; CDR3 protein: CASSLGQGEAEAFF; D gene: TRBD1; V gene: TRBV12-3/TRBV12-4; clone size: -; J gene: TRBJ1-1
CDR3 DNA: TGCGCCAGCAGCCAAGATCTGTCCCTAGCGGGAGTGACAGATACGCAGTATTTT; CDR3 protein: CASSQDLSLAGVTDTQYF; D gene: TRBD2; V gene: TRBV4-3; clone size: few; J gene: TRBJ2-3
CDR3 DNA: TGTGCCAGCAGCCTGGCAGTTAGGGAGCAGTACTTC; CDR3 protein: CASSLAVREQYF; D gene: -; V gene: TRBV5-5; clone size: -; J gene: TRBJ2-7
CDR3 DNA: TGCGCCAGCAGCCAAGGACTAGCGGGATTCACAGATACGCAGTATTTT; CDR3 protein: CASSQGLAGFTDTQYF; D gene: TRBD2; V gene: TRBV4-3; clone size: many; J gene: TRBJ2-3
CDR3 DNA: TGTGCCAGCAGCGTCACAGACATGGGAGGGCGAGAGACCCAGTACTTC; CDR3 protein: CASSVTDMGGRETQYF; D gene: TRBD2; V gene: TRBV11-2; clone size: -; J gene: TRBJ2-5
CDR3 DNA: TGTGCCGGCAGCTTTCTAGCGGGAGACCAAGAGACCCAGTACTTC; CDR3 protein: CAGSFLAGDQETQYF; D gene: TRBD2; V gene: TRBV5-3; clone size: -; J gene: TRBJ2-5
CDR3 DNA: TGTGCCAGCAGCTTAGCGGGTCTGGCGGGACTCGGGGAGACCCAGTACTTC; CDR3 protein: CASSLAGLAGLGETQYF; D gene: -; V gene: TRBV7-9; clone size: -; J gene: TRBJ2-5
CDR3 DNA: TGTGCCAGCAGCTTCCCCCCCGCGCCCCAAGAGACCCAGTACTTC; CDR3 protein: CASSFPPAPQETQYF; D gene: -; V gene: TRBV13; clone size: -; J gene: TRBJ2-5
CDR3 DNA: TGTGCCAGTAGTATATGGGGAGGAGGAGGAGAGACCCAGTACTTC; CDR3 protein: CASSIWGGGGETQYF; D gene: -; V gene: TRBV19; clone size: -; J gene: TRBJ2-5
CDR3 DNA: TGTGGCAGCAGCCAAGATCCTTACAGGGTAGATAGCACTGAAGCTTTCTTT; CDR3 protein: CGSSQDPYRVDSTEAFF; D gene: -; V gene: TRBV4-2; clone size: -; J gene: TRBJ1-1
CDR3 DNA: TGTGCCAGCAGCCGCAGGGCGGACGAGCAGTACTTC; CDR3 protein: CASSRRADEQYF; D gene: -; V gene: TRBV7-8; clone size: -; J gene: TRBJ2-7
CDR3 DNA: TGTGCCAGTAGTAAAACAGGGGCACTAATGAACACTGAAGCTTTCTTT; CDR3 protein: CASSKTGALMNTEAFF; D gene: TRBD1; V gene: TRBV19; clone size: few; J gene: TRBJ1-1
CDR3 DNA: TGTGCCAGCAGTTCCGTTCGGCCCGCGGATGAGCAGTTCTTC; CDR3 protein: CASSSVRPADEQFF; D gene: -; V gene: TRBV28; clone size: many; J gene: TRBJ2-1
CDR3 DNA: TGTGCCAGCAGCTGGGGACTAGCGGGTGGCTACGAGCAGTACTTC; CDR3 protein: CASSWGLAGGYEQYF; D gene: TRBD2; V gene: TRBV5-4; clone size: -; J gene: TRBJ2-7
CDR3 DNA: TGTGCCAGCAGTGCAACTAGCGCCTACAATGAGCAGTTCTTC; CDR3 protein: CASSATSAYNEQFF; D gene: TRBD2; V gene: TRBV6-2/TRBV6-3; clone size: -; J gene: TRBJ2-1
CDR3 DNA: TGTGCCAGCAGTCCCCCGGGTCGCCCACCACTCGAGCAGTACTTC; CDR3 protein: CASSPPGRPPLEQYF; D gene: -; V gene: TRBV28; clone size: few; J gene: TRBJ2-7
CDR3 DNA: TGTGCCAGCAGTTTTCTCACGGGGGGTACAGATACGCAGTATTTT; CDR3 protein: CASSFLTGGTDTQYF; D gene: TRBD2; V gene: TRBV27; clone size: -; J gene: TRBJ2-3
CDR3 DNA: TGTGCCAGCAGCCCCCGACAGTACTACGAGCAGTACTTC; CDR3 protein: CASSPRQYYEQYF; D gene: -; V gene: TRBV3-1; clone size: many; J gene: TRBJ2-7
CDR3 DNA: TGTGCCATCAGTGACGGGTCCGAGCAGTACTTC; CDR3 protein: CAISDGSEQYF; D gene: -; V gene: TRBV10-3; clone size: many; J gene: TRBJ2-7
CDR3 DNA: TGTGCCAGTAGTCAGGCCAGGCTCACAGATACGCAGTATTTT; CDR3 protein: CASSQARLTDTQYF; D gene: -; V gene: TRBV19; clone size: many; J gene: TRBJ2-3
CDR3 DNA: TGTGCCACCAGCTGTAAGACAGGGTTCGAGCAGTATTTT; CDR3 protein: CATSCKTGFEQYF; D gene: TRBD1; V gene: TRBV15; clone size: -; J gene: TRBJ2-3
CDR3 DNA: TGTGCCAGCAGCTGGGAGGGGACAGGGGCGGCAGATACGCAGTATTTT; CDR3 protein: CASSWEGTGAADTQYF; D gene: TRBD1; V gene: TRBV7-6; clone size: few; J gene: TRBJ2-3
CDR3 DNA: TGTGCCAGCAGCTTTAGTTCAGCGGGAGCCTACGAGCAGTACTTC; CDR3 protein: CASSFSSAGAYEQYF; D gene: TRBD2; V gene: TRBV5-4; clone size: few; J gene: TRBJ2-7
CDR3 DNA: TGTGCCATCCGACAGGGGGGGGACAATGAGCAGTTCTTC; CDR3 protein: CAIRQGGDNEQFF; D gene: TRBD1; V gene: TRBV14; clone size: -; J gene: TRBJ2-1
CDR3 DNA: TGTGCCAGCAGTATCATCAACTATGAGCAGTTCTTC; CDR3 protein: CASSIINYEQFF; D gene: -; V gene: TRBV28; clone size: -; J gene: TRBJ2-1